The TCR beta chain under discussion was sequenced for a study of Graves' ophthalmopathy and Graves' hyperthyroidism. Broader study findings: In blood appeared most of the expanded thyroid clonotypes whose frequency exceeded 0.001.

Amplified material comprised TCR beta CDR3 regions derived from RNA transcripts. First-round RT-PCR with HTBI primers preceded a second-round multiplex PCR. One entry per CDR3 protein, called by TCRdb with MiXCR from the multiplex PCR reads. Of just over 400,000 distinct CDR3 sequences listed, about 21% were seen once; the top ten hold 2.5% to 3%. This clonotype was counted a few times. No antigen is known for it. Germline loops: CDR1 SGHRS, CDR2 YFSETQ. This CDR3 comprises 13 residues. Trimming took 4 bases from V and 7 from J, leaving 15 bases between them. Sequencing was carried out using peripheral blood. The rearrangement links TRBV5-1 to TRBJ2-7; TRBD2 is a possible D gene (6 bases). This receptor was obtained from a woman between 18 and 29 years old with stable Graves' hyperthyroidism. This CDR3 is CASSPGERWEQYF. In DNA form, the CDR3 reads TGCGCCAGCAGCCCGGGGGAGCGATGGGAGCAGTACTTC.